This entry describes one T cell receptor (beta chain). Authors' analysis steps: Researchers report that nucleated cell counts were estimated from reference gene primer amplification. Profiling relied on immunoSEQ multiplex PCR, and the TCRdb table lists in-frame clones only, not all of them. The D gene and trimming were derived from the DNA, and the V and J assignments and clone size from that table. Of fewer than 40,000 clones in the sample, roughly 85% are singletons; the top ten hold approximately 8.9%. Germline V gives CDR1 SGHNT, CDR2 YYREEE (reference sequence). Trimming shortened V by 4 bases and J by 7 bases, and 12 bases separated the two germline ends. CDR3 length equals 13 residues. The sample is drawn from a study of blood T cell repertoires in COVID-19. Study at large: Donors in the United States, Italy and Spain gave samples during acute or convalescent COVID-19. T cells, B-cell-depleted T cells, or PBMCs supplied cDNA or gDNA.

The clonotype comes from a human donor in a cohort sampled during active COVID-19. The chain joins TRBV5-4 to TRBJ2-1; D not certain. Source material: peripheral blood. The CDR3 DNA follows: TGTGCCAGCAGCCCCCTCGGTGCTAATGAGCAGTTCTTC. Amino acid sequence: CASSPLGANEQFF. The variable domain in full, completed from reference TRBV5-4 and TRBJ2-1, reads ETGVTQSPTHLIKTRGQQVTLRCSSQSGHNTVSWYQQALGQGPQFIFQYYREEENGRGNFPPRFSGLQFPNYSSELNVNALELDDSALYLCASSPLGANEQFFGPGTRLTVL.